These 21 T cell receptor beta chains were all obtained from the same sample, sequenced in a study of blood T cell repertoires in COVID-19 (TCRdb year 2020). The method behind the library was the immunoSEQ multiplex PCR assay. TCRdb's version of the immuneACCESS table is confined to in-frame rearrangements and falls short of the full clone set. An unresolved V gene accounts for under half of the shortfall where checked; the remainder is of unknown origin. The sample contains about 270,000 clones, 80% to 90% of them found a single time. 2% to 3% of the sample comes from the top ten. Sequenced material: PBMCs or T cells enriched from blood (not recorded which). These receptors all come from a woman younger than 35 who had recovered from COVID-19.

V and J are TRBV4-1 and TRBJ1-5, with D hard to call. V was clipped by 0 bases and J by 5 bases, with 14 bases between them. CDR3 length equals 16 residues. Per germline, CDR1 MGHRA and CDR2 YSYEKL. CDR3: CASSQDPPGLYQPQHF. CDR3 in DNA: TGCGCCAGCAGCCAAGATCCCCCAGGATTATATCAGCCCCAGCATTTT.

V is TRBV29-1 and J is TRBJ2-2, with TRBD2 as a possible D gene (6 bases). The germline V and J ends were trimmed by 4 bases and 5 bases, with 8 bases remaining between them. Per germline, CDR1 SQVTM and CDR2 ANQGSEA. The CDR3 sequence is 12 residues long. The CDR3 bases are TGCAGCGTTGTGGAGGGGACCGGGGAGCTGTTTTTT. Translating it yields CSVVEGTGELFF.

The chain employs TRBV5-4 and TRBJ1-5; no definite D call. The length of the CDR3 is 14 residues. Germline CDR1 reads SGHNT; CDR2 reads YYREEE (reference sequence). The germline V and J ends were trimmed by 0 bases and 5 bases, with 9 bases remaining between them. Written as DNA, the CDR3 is TGTGCCAGCAGCTTGGCCGGTGGTGATCAGCCCCAGCATTTT. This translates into CASSLAGGDQPQHF.

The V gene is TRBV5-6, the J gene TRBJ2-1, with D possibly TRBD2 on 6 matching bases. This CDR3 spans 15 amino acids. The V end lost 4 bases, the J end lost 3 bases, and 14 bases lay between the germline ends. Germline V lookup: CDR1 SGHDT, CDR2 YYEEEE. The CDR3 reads CASSRRGSGYNEQFF. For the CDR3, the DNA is TGTGCCAGCAGCCGGAGGGGTAGCGGCTACAATGAGCAGTTCTTC.

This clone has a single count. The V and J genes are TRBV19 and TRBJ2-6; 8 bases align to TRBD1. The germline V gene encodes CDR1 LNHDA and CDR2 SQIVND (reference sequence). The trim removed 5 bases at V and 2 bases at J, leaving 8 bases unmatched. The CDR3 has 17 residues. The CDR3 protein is CASSLRTGRPGANVLTF. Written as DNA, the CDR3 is TGTGCCAGTAGTCTCCGGACAGGGAGACCTGGGGCCAACGTCCTGACTTTC.

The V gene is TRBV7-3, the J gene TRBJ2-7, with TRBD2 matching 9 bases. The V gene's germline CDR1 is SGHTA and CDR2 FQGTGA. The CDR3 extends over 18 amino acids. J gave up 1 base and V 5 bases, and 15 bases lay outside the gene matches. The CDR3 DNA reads TGTGCCAGCAGCCACGATAAGGATAGCGGGGGCCTTTCCTACGAGCAGTACTTC. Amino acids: CASSHDKDSGGLSYEQYF.

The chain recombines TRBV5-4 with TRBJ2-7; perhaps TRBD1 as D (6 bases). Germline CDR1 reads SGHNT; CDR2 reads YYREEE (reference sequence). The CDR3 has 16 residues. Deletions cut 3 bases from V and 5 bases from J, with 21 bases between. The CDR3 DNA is TGTGCCAGCAGCTCCGCCCAGGGGTTACTGGGGAACGAGCAGTACTTC. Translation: CASSSAQGLLGNEQYF.

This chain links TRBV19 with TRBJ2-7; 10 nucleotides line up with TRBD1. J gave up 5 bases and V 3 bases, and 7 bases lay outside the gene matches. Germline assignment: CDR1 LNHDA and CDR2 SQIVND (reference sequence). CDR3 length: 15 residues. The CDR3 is CASSIPGTGVDEQYF. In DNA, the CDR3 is TGTGCCAGTAGTATTCCCGGGACAGGGGTCGACGAGCAGTACTTC.

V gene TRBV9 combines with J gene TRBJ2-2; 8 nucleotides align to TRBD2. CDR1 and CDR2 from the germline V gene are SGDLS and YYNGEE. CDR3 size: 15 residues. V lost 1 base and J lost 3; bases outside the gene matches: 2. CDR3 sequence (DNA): TGTGCCAGCAGCGTACGGGGGGGCCACACCGGGGAGCTGTTTTTT. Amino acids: CASSVRGGHTGELFF.

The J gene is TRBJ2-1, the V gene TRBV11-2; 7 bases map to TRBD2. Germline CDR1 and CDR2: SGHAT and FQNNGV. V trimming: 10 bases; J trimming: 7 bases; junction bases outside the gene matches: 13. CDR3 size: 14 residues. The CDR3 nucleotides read TGTGCCACCCAGCTTACGGGGGGTGTTAATGAGCAGTTCTTC. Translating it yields CATQLTGGVNEQFF.

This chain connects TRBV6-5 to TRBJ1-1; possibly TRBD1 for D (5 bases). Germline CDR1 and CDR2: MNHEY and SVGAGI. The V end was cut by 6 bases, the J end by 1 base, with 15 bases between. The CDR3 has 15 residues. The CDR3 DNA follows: TGTGCCAGCAGGAACAGGCCCCCAAGGAACACTGAAGCTTTCTTT. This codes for CASRNRPPRNTEAFF.

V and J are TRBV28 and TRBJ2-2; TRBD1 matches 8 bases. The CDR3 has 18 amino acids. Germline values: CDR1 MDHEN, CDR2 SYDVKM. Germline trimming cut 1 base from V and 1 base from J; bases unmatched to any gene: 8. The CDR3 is CASSLFTRTGKNTGELFF. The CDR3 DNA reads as TGTGCCAGCAGTTTATTCACCCGGACAGGGAAGAACACCGGGGAGCTGTTTTTT.

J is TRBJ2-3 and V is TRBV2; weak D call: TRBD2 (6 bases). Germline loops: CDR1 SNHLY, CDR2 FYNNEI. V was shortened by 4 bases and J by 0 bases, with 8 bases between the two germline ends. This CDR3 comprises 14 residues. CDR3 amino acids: CASSGGDSTDTQYF. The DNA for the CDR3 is TGTGCCAGCAGTGGCGGGGACAGCACAGATACGCAGTATTTT.

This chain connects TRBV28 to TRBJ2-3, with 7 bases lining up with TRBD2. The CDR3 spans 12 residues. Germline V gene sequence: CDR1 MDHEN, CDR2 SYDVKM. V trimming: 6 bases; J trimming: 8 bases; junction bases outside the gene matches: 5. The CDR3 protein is CASRTPGGTQYF. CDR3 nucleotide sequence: TGTGCCAGCAGAACCCCGGGGGGTACGCAGTATTTT.

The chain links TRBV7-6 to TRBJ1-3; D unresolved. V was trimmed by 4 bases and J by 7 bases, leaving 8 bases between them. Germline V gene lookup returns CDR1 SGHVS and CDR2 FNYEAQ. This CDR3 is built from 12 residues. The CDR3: CASSSGSNTIYF. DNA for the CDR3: TGTGCCAGCAGCTCGGGTAGTAACACCATATATTTT.

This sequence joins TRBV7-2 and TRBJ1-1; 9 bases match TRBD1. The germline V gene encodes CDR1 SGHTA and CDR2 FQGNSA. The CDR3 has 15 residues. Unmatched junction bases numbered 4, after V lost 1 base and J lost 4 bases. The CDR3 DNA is TGTGCCAGCAGCTTAGAGGGACAGGGAGGCACTGAAGCTTTCTTT. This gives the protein CASSLEGQGGTEAFF. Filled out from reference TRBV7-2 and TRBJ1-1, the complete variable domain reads GAGVSQSPSNKVTEKGKDVELRCDPISGHTALYWYRQSLGQGLEFLIYFQGNSAPDKSGLPSDRFSAERTGGSVSTLTIQRTQQEDSAVYLCASSLEGQGGTEAFFGQGTRLTVV.

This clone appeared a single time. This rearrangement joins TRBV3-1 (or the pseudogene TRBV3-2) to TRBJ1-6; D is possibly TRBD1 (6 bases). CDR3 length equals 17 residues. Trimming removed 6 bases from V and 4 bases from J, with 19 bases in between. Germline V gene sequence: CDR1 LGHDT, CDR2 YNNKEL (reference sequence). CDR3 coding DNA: TGTGCCAGCAGACAATCTACAAGGACAGAATATAATTCACCCCTCCACTTT. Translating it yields CASRQSTRTEYNSPLHF.

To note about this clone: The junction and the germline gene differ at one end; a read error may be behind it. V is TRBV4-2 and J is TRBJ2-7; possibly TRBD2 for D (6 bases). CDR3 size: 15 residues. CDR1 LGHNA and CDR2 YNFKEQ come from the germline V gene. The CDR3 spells CASSPGTLATSSITF. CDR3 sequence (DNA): TGTGCCAGCAGCCCCGGGACTCTCGCTACGAGCAGTATAACCTTC.

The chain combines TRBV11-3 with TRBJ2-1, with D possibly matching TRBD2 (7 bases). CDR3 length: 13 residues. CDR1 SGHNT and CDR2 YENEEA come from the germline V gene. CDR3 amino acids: CGPGGGRSHEQFF. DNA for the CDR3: TGTGGTCCTGGGGGGGGCCGTTCCCATGAGCAGTTCTTC.

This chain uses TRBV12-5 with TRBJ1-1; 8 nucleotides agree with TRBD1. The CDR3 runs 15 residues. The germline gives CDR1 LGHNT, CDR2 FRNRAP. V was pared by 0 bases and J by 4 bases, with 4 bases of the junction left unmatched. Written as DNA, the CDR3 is TGTGCTAGTGGTTTGGTGACAGGGGCGGGCACTGAAGCTTTCTTT. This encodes CASGLVTGAGTEAFF.

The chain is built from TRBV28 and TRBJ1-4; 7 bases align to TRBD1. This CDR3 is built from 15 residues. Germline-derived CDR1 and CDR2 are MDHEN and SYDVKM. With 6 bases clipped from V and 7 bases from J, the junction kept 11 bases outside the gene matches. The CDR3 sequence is CASRADRARSEKLFF. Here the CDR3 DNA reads TGTGCCAGCAGGGCCGACAGGGCCCGGAGTGAAAAACTGTTTTTT.